This record covers a single T cell receptor (beta chain). Its specificity is not known. This entry comes from a study of blood T cells in healthy people across ages. Germline V gene lookup returns CDR1 DFQATT and CDR2 SNEGSKA (reference sequence). Trimming removed 5 bases at V and 8 bases at J, with 15 bases between. CDR3 length: 13 residues. General observations from the study: The long-lived group displayed more naive CD4+ cells, plus higher diversity, than the aged donors did. What prevented conclusive comparison of naive and antigen-experienced cells was that PBMCs were unsorted.

Those donating, healthy Caucasian individuals from Russia, were aged roughly 6 to 90. A J-beta primer mix and a sample-barcoded 5' primer were used in a second PCR of roughly 6 to 11 cycles. Each single sample gave us at least 2.5 million CDR3-containing paired-end reads. TCRdb reanalysed the 5' RACE reads using MiXCR and keeps one entry per CDR3 protein. Here the sample spans approximately 800,000 distinct CDR3 sequences, 56% being singletons. The chain joins TRBV20-1 to TRBJ1-4; the D gene is possibly TRBD1 (6 bases). The sample was blood. The source is a man aged 35 to 55 in good health. DNA for the CDR3: TGCAGTGCTTGGGACACGTCGTACGAAAAACTGTTTTTT. It is translated as CSAWDTSYEKLFF.